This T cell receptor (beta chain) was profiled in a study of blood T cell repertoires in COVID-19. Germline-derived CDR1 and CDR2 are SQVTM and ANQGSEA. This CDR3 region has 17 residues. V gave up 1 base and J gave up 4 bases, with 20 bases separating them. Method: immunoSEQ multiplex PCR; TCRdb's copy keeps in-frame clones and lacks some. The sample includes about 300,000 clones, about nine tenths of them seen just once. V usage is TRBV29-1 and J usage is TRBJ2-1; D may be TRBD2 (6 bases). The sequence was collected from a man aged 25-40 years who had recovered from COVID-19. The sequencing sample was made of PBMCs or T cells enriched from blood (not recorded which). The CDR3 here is CSVEGLEGKAVYNEQFF. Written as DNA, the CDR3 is TGCAGCGTTGAAGGGCTGGAGGGGAAGGCTGTTTACAATGAGCAGTTCTTC.